Sequencing of this TCR beta chain was carried out in a study of PD-L1 blockade in urothelial cancer. Study in general: Prior chemotherapy in patients spanned 0 to 3 regimens. Researchers found blood samples held a median of about 130,000 T cells.

Sequencing was performed with immunoSEQ multiplex PCR; in TCRdb, only in-frame clones are kept and a portion is missing. Of 45,000 or so clones listed, 82% are singletons. The CDR3 sequence is 15 residues long. CDR1 MRHNA and CDR2 SNTAGT come from the germline V gene. With 0 bases removed from V and 2 bases from J, the gap between germline ends came to 10 bases. The clonotype was recovered from a man aged 65-85 years with urothelial cancer. The material was PBMCs, obtained around atezolizumab (anti-PD-L1) treatment. J is TRBJ1-1 and V is TRBV6-4; D may be TRBD1 (6 bases). CDR3 in DNA: TGTGCCAGCAGTGACTCGAGGGGGGGAAACACTGAAGCTTTCTTT. This translates into CASSDSRGGNTEAFF.